Below, 32 T cell receptor beta chains from the same sample are listed, as sequenced in a study of CD8 T cells in Susac syndrome (dated by TCRdb to the late 2010s). The library was made by the immunoSEQ multiplex PCR assay. RNA was extracted with the RNeasy kit and roughly 0.5 to 1 ug was reverse transcribed using random hexamers. Through fastp at Q25 and MiXCR, TCRdb rebuilt clones from the public reads, retaining in-frame beta chains. Rows are combined by CDR3 protein, so each entry shows the most common genes and DNA. The sample table records roughly 150,000 distinct CDR3 sequences; 95% of these occur just once. In total, the top ten clones hold 0.075% to 0.09% of the sample. Sequencing was carried out using CD4+ T cells from PBMCs. The receptors originated from a human donor with Susac syndrome.

V is TRBV9 and J is TRBJ1-2, with 7 nucleotides matching TRBD1. Trimming at V came to 2 bases and at J to 6 bases, leaving 4 bases not matched to a gene. The CDR3 extends over 13 amino acids. Germline lookup yields CDR1 SGDLS and CDR2 YYNGEE. CDR3 sequence: CASSVTGTHGYTF. CDR3 in DNA: TGTGCCAGCAGCGTGACAGGGACACATGGCTACACCTTC.

The gene calls are TRBV24-1 and TRBJ1-2; no definite D call. This CDR3 region has 12 residues. The germline V and J ends were trimmed by 4 bases and 4 bases, with 6 bases remaining between them. The V gene's germline CDR1 is KGHDR and CDR2 SFDVKD. The CDR3, as DNA: TGTGCCACCAGTGACATCCTCTATGGCTACACCTTC. Translating it yields CATSDILYGYTF.

This chain joins TRBV3-1 and TRBJ2-7; D is perhaps TRBD2 (5 bases). CDR3 length: 14 amino acids. CDR1 is LGHDT and CDR2 is YNNKEL in the germline V gene (reference sequence). V was clipped by 8 bases and J by 0 bases, with 14 bases between them. CDR3: CASGWRRRSYEQYF. CDR3 sequence (DNA): TGTGCCAGCGGGTGGAGGAGACGCTCCTACGAGCAGTACTTC.

The J gene is TRBJ2-6, the V gene TRBV3-1, with TRBD1 matching over 7 bases. The CDR3 runs to 18 residues. V was clipped by 0 bases and J by 0 bases; unmatched bases: 5. Germline assignment: CDR1 LGHDT and CDR2 YNNKEL (reference sequence). CDR3 sequence: CASSQEGGRLSGANVLTF. The CDR3 DNA reads TGTGCCAGCAGCCAAGAAGGGGGCAGGCTCTCTGGGGCCAACGTCCTGACTTTC.

V gene TRBV5-1 combines with J gene TRBJ2-2, with D unclear. CDR3 length: 14 residues. The V end was cut by 0 bases, the J end by 6 bases, with 9 bases between. CDR1 is SGHRS and CDR2 is YFSETQ in the germline V gene. The CDR3 reads CASSLVSISGELFF. The CDR3 bases are TGCGCCAGCAGCTTGGTCAGTATCTCCGGGGAGCTGTTTTTT.

This sequence joins TRBV2 and TRBJ2-1; D is ambiguous. The germline V gene has CDR1 SNHLY and CDR2 FYNNEI. The CDR3 runs 12 residues. With 6 bases removed from V and 12 bases from J, the gap between germline ends came to 15 bases. CDR3 coding DNA: TGTGCCAGCAGCCCCTTGACGCGAGGGCAGTTCTTC. The encoded protein is CASSPLTRGQFF.

The chain links TRBV27 to TRBJ1-6, with D perhaps TRBD1 (5 bases). The CDR3 spans 14 residues. Trimming took 3 bases from V and 7 from J, leaving 10 bases between them. CDR1 and CDR2 from the germline V gene are MNHEY and SMNVEV (reference sequence). CDR3: CASSFGRGNSPLHF. CDR3 bases: TGTGCCAGCAGTTTTGGACGGGGGAATTCACCCCTCCACTTT.

The table lists this clonotype with a count of one. The chain is built from TRBV4-1 and TRBJ2-4; 7 nucleotides align to TRBD2. J was trimmed by 8 bases and V by 0 bases; bases with no gene match: 10. This CDR3 comprises 16 residues. The germline V gene encodes CDR1 MGHRA and CDR2 YSYEKL. CDR3 amino acids: CASSQDQRAGVDIQYF. The CDR3 DNA follows: TGCGCCAGCAGCCAAGATCAGAGGGCGGGAGTTGACATTCAGTACTTC.

This chain connects TRBV28 to TRBJ1-2, with D unresolved. V dropped 5 bases and J dropped 3 bases, with 13 bases sitting between them. This CDR3 is 14 amino acids long. In germline, CDR1 is MDHEN, CDR2 SYDVKM. CDR3 in DNA: TGTGCCAGCAGTCAAGAACCCCGACACTATGGCTACACCTTC. It is translated as CASSQEPRHYGYTF.

This chain joins TRBV5-4 and TRBJ2-1; D is ambiguous. V lost 0 bases to trimming and J lost 10 bases, with 8 bases between them. The germline gives CDR1 SGHNT, CDR2 YYREEE (reference sequence). This CDR3 has 12 amino acids. In DNA form, the CDR3 reads TGTGCCAGCAGCTTGGATGGCAGGGAGCAGTTCTTC. Its protein product is CASSLDGREQFF. Combining the CDR3 with reference TRBV5-4 and TRBJ2-1 gives the whole variable domain ETGVTQSPTHLIKTRGQQVTLRCSSQSGHNTVSWYQQALGQGPQFIFQYYREEENGRGNFPPRFSGLQFPNYSSELNVNALELDDSALYLCASSLDGREQFFGPGTRLTVL.

The CDR3 spells CASSYGPIFAGELFF. The CDR3 DNA reads as TGTGCCAGCAGTTACGGGCCTATTTTCGCCGGGGAGCTGTTTTTT. The chain combines TRBV7-8 with TRBJ2-2; no reliable D call. The CDR3 covers 15 residues. Per the germline V gene, CDR1 is SGHVS and CDR2 is FQNEAQ. The V end was cut by 6 bases, the J end by 6 bases, with 17 bases between.

The J gene is TRBJ1-1, the V gene TRBV20-1; D gene uncertain. In germline, CDR1 is DFQATT, CDR2 SNEGSKA (reference sequence). This CDR3 comprises 13 residues. V dropped 3 bases and J dropped 7 bases, with 15 bases sitting between them. DNA of the CDR3: TGCAGTGCTAGTACGGGAACCCAAATTGAAGCTTTCTTT. Translated, it gives CSASTGTQIEAFF.

The chain recombines TRBV3-1 with TRBJ1-1; 8 nucleotides align to TRBD1. CDR1 and CDR2 from the germline V gene are LGHDT and YNNKEL (reference sequence). The CDR3 spans 15 residues. Losses at the gene ends were 4 bases for V and 1 base for J; bases not matched to a gene: 5. The CDR3 DNA follows: TGTGCCAGCAGCCCCTGGACAGGGCGGAACACTGAAGCTTTCTTT. Its protein is CASSPWTGRNTEAFF.

The rearrangement uses TRBV20-1 and TRBJ2-7, with D possibly matching TRBD1 (6 bases). The germline V gene encodes CDR1 DFQATT and CDR2 SNEGSKA (reference sequence). The CDR3 is made up of 14 amino acids. The ends were cut back, 6 bases at V and 0 bases at J, with 15 bases in the middle. CDR3 DNA: TGCAGTGCCCAGGGGCGCGGATTCTCCTACGAGCAGTACTTC. Translating it yields CSAQGRGFSYEQYF.

V gene TRBV5-1 combines with J gene TRBJ2-7; TRBD2 aligns across 11 bases. CDR1 and CDR2 from the germline V gene are SGHRS and YFSETQ. The V segment lost 4 bases and the J segment 0 bases; nucleotides outside the gene matches: 9. CDR3 length: 17 amino acids. The CDR3 region has the DNA TGCGCCAGCAGCCCTAGCGGGGGGATCGTCAGCTCCTACGAGCAGTACTTC. Protein: CASSPSGGIVSSYEQYF.

The rearrangement links TRBV13 to TRBJ2-5, with D perhaps given as TRBD1 or TRBD2 (5 bases each). This CDR3 is built from 14 residues. V was cut by 5 bases and J by 4 bases, with 14 bases left in between. Per germline, CDR1 PRHDT and CDR2 FYEKMQ (reference sequence). The CDR3 DNA reads as TGTGCCAGCAGCCTTGGGACGCTCGCAGAGACCCAGTACTTC. Its translation: CASSLGTLAETQYF.

V and J are TRBV7-2 and TRBJ2-1; the match to TRBD2 covers 10 bases. CDR3 length: 15 amino acids. The V segment lost 2 bases and the J segment 7 bases; nucleotides outside the gene matches: 5. Per germline, CDR1 SGHTA and CDR2 FQGNSA. CDR3 residues: CASSLTSGMRNEQFF. The CDR3 DNA reads TGTGCCAGCAGCTTAACTAGCGGGATGAGGAATGAGCAGTTCTTC.

The genes are TRBV5-1 and TRBJ2-1; the match to TRBD2 covers 10 bases. The trim removed 3 bases at V and 9 bases at J, leaving 6 bases unmatched. CDR1 is SGHRS and CDR2 is YFSETQ in the germline V gene. The CDR3 has 14 residues. CDR3 nucleotide sequence: TGCGCCAGCAGCTCCCTAGCGGGAGAGGGTGAGCAGTTCTTC. It codes for CASSSLAGEGEQFF.

This clonotype appeared a single time. The chain is built from TRBV7-3 and TRBJ1-1; a weak D match, TRBD1 (6 bases). Trimming took off 5 bases at V and 1 base at J, with 14 bases between the two ends. The CDR3 length is 15 residues. Per the germline V gene, CDR1 is SGHTA and CDR2 is FQGTGA. CDR3 sequence: CASSPRGGRNTEAFF. DNA of the CDR3: TGTGCCAGCAGCCCCAGAGGGGGGCGGAACACTGAAGCTTTCTTT.

The V gene is TRBV5-1, the J gene TRBJ1-2, with 7 positions matching TRBD1. V gave up 4 bases and J gave up 5 bases; unmatched junction bases: 8. The CDR3 has 14 residues. Germline V gene data show CDR1 as SGHRS and CDR2 as YFSETQ. The chain's CDR3 is CASSKQGPSYGYTF. In DNA, the CDR3 is TGCGCCAGCAGCAAACAGGGGCCCTCATATGGCTACACCTTC.

The rearrangement links TRBV5-6 to TRBJ1-3; a possible D gene is TRBD1 (6 bases). This CDR3 contains 14 residues. CDR1 and CDR2 (germline): SGHDT, YYEEEE. Trimming shortened V by 2 bases and J by 3 bases, and 9 bases separated the two germline ends. CDR3 DNA sequence: TGTGCCAGCAGCTTTACAGGGATTGGAAACACCATATATTTT. This sequence encodes CASSFTGIGNTIYF.

The CDR3 sequence is CASSQEGLAGDTYEQYF. The CDR3 DNA is TGCGCCAGCAGCCAAGAGGGGTTAGCGGGAGACACCTACGAGCAGTACTTC. V usage is TRBV4-1 and J usage is TRBJ2-7, with TRBD2 identical over 9 bases. With V trimmed by 0 bases and J by 2 bases, 8 bases remained unmatched. CDR3 length equals 17 residues. CDR1 MGHRA and CDR2 YSYEKL come from the germline V gene.

This clonotype was seen a handful of times. This rearrangement joins TRBV2 to TRBJ1-3; TRBD1 aligns across 7 bases. The CDR3 covers 14 residues. V shed 4 bases, J shed 4 bases, and the junction held 4 bases outside the gene matches. From germline, CDR1 is SNHLY and CDR2 FYNNEI. The CDR3 DNA follows: TGTGCCAGCAGTGGACAGGGAGGAGGAAACACCATATATTTT. Protein product: CASSGQGGGNTIYF.

The V and J genes are TRBV5-6 and TRBJ2-7; D uncertain. V lost 5 bases to trimming and J lost 6 bases, with 18 bases between them. Germline V lookup: CDR1 SGHDT, CDR2 YYEEEE. The CDR3 length is 14 residues. CDR3 bases: TGTGCCAGCAGTCCCATGAGCAGGTTCTCCGAGCAGTACTTC. Amino acids: CASSPMSRFSEQYF.

The rearrangement links TRBV27 to TRBJ2-6; D call uncertain. V was trimmed by 4 bases and J by 0 bases, leaving 19 bases between them. The germline gives CDR1 MNHEY, CDR2 SMNVEV (reference sequence). The CDR3 runs 19 residues. The CDR3 spells CASSSTLPDVSSGANVLTF. DNA of the CDR3: TGTGCCAGCAGTTCCACCCTCCCGGACGTCAGCTCTGGGGCCAACGTCCTGACTTTC.

The sample holds one count of this clonotype. The V gene is TRBV29-1, the J gene TRBJ2-2, with D perhaps assigned TRBD1 or TRBD2 (5 bases each). There are 15 residues in the CDR3. Trimming removed 6 bases at V and 0 bases at J, with 14 bases between. Germline-derived CDR1 and CDR2 are SQVTM and ANQGSEA. CDR3 residues: CSVIAGTSNTGELFF. CDR3 nucleotides: TGCAGCGTGATAGCCGGGACCTCGAACACCGGGGAGCTGTTTTTT.

The genes are TRBV5-1 and TRBJ2-7; the D gene is possibly TRBD1 (5 bases). Trimming left V 1 base short and J 4 bases short, with 12 bases between. The germline gives CDR1 SGHRS, CDR2 YFSETQ. CDR3 size: 14 residues. CDR3 nucleotides: TGCGCCAGCAGCTTGTCAGGGATGGGTTACGAGCAGTACTTC. Translated: CASSLSGMGYEQYF.

V usage is TRBV6-6 and J usage is TRBJ1-5; TRBD1 matches 9 bases. V lost 5 bases to trimming and J lost 5 bases; unmatched junction nucleotides: 7. Germline V CDR1 and CDR2: MNHNY, SVGAGI (reference sequence). The length of the CDR3 is 15 residues. The DNA of the CDR3 is TGTGCCAGCAGTAAAGCTAGGACAGGGGATCAGCCCCAGCATTTT. It yields the protein CASSKARTGDQPQHF.

The chain couples TRBV9 to TRBJ2-1, with 8 bases identical to TRBD2. The CDR3 has 18 amino acids. J was trimmed by 7 bases and V by 4 bases; bases with no gene match: 19. Germline loops: CDR1 SGDLS, CDR2 YYNGEE. CDR3: CASSPTDTLAGYRNEQFF. DNA for the CDR3: TGTGCCAGCAGCCCAACAGACACTCTAGCGGGCTACCGTAATGAGCAGTTCTTC.

CDR3 bases: TGTGCCAGCAGTCGGGACAGGGTCTACGAGCAGTACTTC. Translated: CASSRDRVYEQYF. The chain has TRBV12-3 or TRBV12-4 and TRBJ2-7, with 9 bases identical to TRBD1. The CDR3 contains 13 residues. Germline trimming cut 5 bases from V and 3 bases from J; bases unmatched to any gene: 2.

The rearrangement uses TRBV28 and TRBJ1-2, with a possible D match to TRBD1 (6 bases). Germline CDR1 MDHEN, CDR2 SYDVKM. This CDR3 has 13 residues. Trimming took off 7 bases at V and 8 bases at J, with 17 bases between the two ends. CDR3 DNA sequence: TGTGCCAGCACCGATCTCGGGAGGGGGGGCTACACCTTC. It is translated as CASTDLGRGGYTF.

The chain couples TRBV29-1 to TRBJ2-3; D gene unclear. V lost 6 bases and J lost 3, with 13 bases in between. CDR1 and CDR2 from the germline V gene are SQVTM and ANQGSEA. This CDR3 spans 13 amino acids. The CDR3 DNA reads TGCAGCGTATCCAAACTCACGACAGATACGCAGTATTTT. Protein product: CSVSKLTTDTQYF.